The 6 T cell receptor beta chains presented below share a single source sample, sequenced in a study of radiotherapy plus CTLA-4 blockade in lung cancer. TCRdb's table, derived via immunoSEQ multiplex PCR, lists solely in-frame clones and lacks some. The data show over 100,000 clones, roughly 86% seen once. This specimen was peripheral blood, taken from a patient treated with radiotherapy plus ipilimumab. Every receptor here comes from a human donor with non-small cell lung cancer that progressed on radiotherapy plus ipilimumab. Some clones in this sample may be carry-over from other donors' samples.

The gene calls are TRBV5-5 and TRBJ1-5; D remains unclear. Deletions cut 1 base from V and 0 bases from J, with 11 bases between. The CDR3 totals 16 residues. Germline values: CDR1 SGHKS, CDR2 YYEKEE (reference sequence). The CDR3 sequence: CASSLMTVYSNQPQHF. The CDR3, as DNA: TGTGCCAGCAGCTTGATGACCGTGTATAGCAATCAGCCCCAGCATTTT.

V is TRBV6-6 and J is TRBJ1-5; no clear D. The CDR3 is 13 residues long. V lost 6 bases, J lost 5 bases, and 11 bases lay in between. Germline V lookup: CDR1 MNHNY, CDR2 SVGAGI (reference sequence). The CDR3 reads CASRPFIDQPQHF. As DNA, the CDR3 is TGTGCCAGCAGACCTTTTATAGATCAGCCCCAGCATTTT.

CDR3 sequence: CASSGQPNYGYTF. For the CDR3, the DNA is TGTGCCAGCAGTGGACAGCCAAACTATGGCTACACCTTC. The chain carries TRBV6-6 and TRBJ1-2, with D possibly matching TRBD1 (6 bases). Germline V gene data show CDR1 as MNHNY and CDR2 as SVGAGI (reference sequence). This CDR3 spans 13 amino acids. V lost 5 bases and J lost 2, with 9 bases in between.

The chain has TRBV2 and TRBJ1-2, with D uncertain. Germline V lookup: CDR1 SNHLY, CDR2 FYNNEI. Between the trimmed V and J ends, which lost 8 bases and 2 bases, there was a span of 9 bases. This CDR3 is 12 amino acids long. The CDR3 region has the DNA TGTGCCAGCTGGACTGACAACTATGGCTACACCTTC. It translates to CASWTDNYGYTF.

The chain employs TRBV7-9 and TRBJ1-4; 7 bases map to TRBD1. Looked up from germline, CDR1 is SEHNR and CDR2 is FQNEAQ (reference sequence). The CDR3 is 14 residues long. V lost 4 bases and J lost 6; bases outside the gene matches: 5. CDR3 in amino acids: CASSSGQTHEKLFF. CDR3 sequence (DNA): TGTGCCAGCAGCTCGGGACAGACTCATGAAAAACTGTTTTTT. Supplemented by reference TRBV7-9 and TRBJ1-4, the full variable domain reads DTGVSQNPRHKITKRGQNVTFRCDPISEHNRLYWYRQTLGQGPEFLTYFQNEAQLEKSRLLSDRFSAERPKGSFSTLEIQRTEQGDSAMYLCASSSGQTHEKLFFGSGTQLSVL.

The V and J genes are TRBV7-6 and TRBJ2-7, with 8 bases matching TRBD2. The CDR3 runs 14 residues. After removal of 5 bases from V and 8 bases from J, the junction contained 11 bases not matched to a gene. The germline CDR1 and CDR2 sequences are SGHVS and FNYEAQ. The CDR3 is CASSPGGGDLKQYF. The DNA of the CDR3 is TGTGCCAGCAGCCCCGGGGGGGGAGACTTGAAGCAGTACTTC. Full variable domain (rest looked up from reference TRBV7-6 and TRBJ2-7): GAGVSQSPRYKVTKRGQDVALRCDPISGHVSLYWYRQALGQGPEFLTYFNYEAQQDKSGLPNDRFSAERPEGSISTLTIQRTEQRDSAMYRCASSPGGGDLKQYFGPGTRLTVT.